This TCR beta chain was recovered during a study of CD8 T cells in Susac syndrome. This clonotype came up once. The V and J ends lost 0 bases and 3 bases respectively, with 6 bases between them. The CDR3 has 13 amino acids. The germline V gene encodes CDR1 LGHNA and CDR2 YSLEER. TCR beta sequencing was performed on blood CD8+ and CD4+ T cells. Negative isolation was used for CD8+ and CD4+ T cells and FACS enrichment for TEMRA cells. With random hexamers, reverse transcription was performed on about 0.5 to 1 ug of RNA. Coverage of TCR beta CDR3 amplification by immunoSEQ multiplex PCR extended to 54 Vbeta and 13 Jbeta. TCRdb analysed the immunoSEQ multiplex PCR reads with MiXCR anew, one entry per CDR3 protein. Of some 63,000 distinct CDR3 sequences in the sample, 94% were seen once.

Source material: CD8+ T cells from PBMCs. This TCR came from a human donor with multiple sclerosis. This sequence joins TRBV4-3 and TRBJ2-7; tentatively, D is TRBD2 (5 bases). The CDR3 DNA is TGCGCCAGCAGCCAAGAAGGGAGCTACGAGCAGTACTTC. Its protein product is CASSQEGSYEQYF.